This T cell receptor beta chain was captured in a study of blood T cell repertoires in COVID-19 (TCRdb year 2020). Broadly, across the study: Samples covering the acute and convalescent phases of COVID-19 were provided by collaborators in the United States, Italy and Spain. The prospective study material was composed of cDNA or gDNA derived from T cells, B-cell-depleted T cells, or PBMCs. Subjects who had been exposed to COVID-19, were actively infected with it, or had recovered from it provided the deeply sampled blood TCRbeta repertoires that made up the dataset. The repertoires were released in a freely available public database meant as a resource for research on the immune response to SARS-CoV-2. Samples were obtained from the ongoing ImmuneRACE study (first 160 participants) and from roughly 1,300 subjects provided by 6 global collaborators. Nearly every sample came with metadata listing a de-identified subject ID, COVID-19 status, age in years and sex. HLA class I and class II types, where available, came from metadata supplied by the sample provider rather than from assay-based typing. General conclusions and limits of the study: The quantity of clinical and demographic metadata differed by source and by participant and was supplied without curation.

Enrolling through a virtual design, the prospective study's participants ranged in age from roughly 18 to 95 years and lived across about two dozen United States geographic areas. In the prospective study, participants were assigned to cohorts based on the clinical history participants reported in a screening survey and a study questionnaire. In the prospective study, whole blood, serum and a nasopharyngeal or oropharyngeal swab were collected from each participant by mobile phlebotomists. Additional blood draws and questionnaires over an approximately 2-month period could optionally be provided by prospective study participants. Prospective study blood samples were shipped either frozen or at room temperature before DNA extraction. TCRbeta CDR3 regions were amplified from genomic DNA using the immunoSEQ Assay, a bias-controlled multiplex PCR. On the study's bioinformatics: Within the assay, amplification of reference gene primers was used to estimate how many nucleated cells each sample contained. To quantify the absolute abundance of each unique TCRbeta CDR3 rearrangement, sequence reads were collapsed and filtered. For each sample, productive Simpson clonality was calculated as the square root of Simpson's diversity index across productive rearrangements. This immuneACCESS table, as held by TCRdb, lists in-frame sequences with V and J called but not all clones. Of the missing ones, under half trace to an unresolved V gene in checked studies; the others have no known cause. Clonal size and the V and J genes are those of that table, whereas D and trimming came from the DNA. The sample table contains some 410,000 clones; only one count was recorded for around 89% of them. Around 0.95% of the sample is in the top ten clones.

On this clone itself: The target of this receptor is not known. No qualities accompany the bases; no much larger clone lies one base away.

The CDR3 numbers 17 residues from cysteine through phenylalanine. The only DNA kept is the CDR3, 51 bases in frame from the first base. Unmatched junction bases come to 16, with V trimmed by 4 bases and J by 4 bases. The germline V gene encodes CDR1 SGDLS and CDR2 YYNGEE. The chain is assembled from TRBV9 and TRBJ1-1, with 7 central nucleotides matching TRBD1. Sequencing was done on a sample of PBMCs or T cells enriched from blood (not recorded which). The TCR sequence derives from a woman in her twenties or thirties with acute COVID-19. The sequence in DNA is TGTGCCAGCAGCCCGCATCCTACAGGGGCGATTGCCACTGAAGCTTTCTTT. Its product reads: CASSPHPTGAIATEAFF.